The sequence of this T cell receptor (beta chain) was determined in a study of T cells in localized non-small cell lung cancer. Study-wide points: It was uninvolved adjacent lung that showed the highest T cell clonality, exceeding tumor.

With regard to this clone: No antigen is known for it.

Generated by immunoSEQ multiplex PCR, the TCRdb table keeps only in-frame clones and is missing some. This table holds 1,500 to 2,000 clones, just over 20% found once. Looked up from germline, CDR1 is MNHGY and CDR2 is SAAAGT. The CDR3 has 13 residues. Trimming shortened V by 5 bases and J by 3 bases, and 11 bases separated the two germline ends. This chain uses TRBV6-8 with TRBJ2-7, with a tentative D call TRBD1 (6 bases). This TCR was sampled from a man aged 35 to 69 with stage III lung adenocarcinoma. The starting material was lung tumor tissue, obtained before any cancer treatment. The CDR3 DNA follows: TGTGCCAGCAGTAACGACAGGCGCTACGAGCAGTACTTC. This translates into CASSNDRRYEQYF.